These 25 T cell receptor beta chains were sequenced from one sample in a study of blood T cell repertoires in COVID-19. Assay: immunoSEQ multiplex PCR; the TCRdb copy retains only in-frame clones and omits some. The table records about 100,000 clones, about four fifths of them present only once. Sample: peripheral blood. These receptor sequences come from an elderly woman with active or convalescent COVID-19.

This clone was found once. This chain uses TRBV7-3 with TRBJ2-2; 10 bases align to TRBD2. Germline assignment: CDR1 SGHTA and CDR2 FQGTGA. The CDR3 is made up of 17 amino acids. The junction had 6 bases not matched to a gene; V was cut back by 1 base and J by 4 bases. CDR3 in DNA: TGTGCCAGCAGCTTAAACAGAGCGGGAGGGCCCACCGGGGAGCTGTTTTTT. Translation: CASSLNRAGGPTGELFF.

The gene calls are TRBV2 and TRBJ1-3; no reliable D call. Trimming took 9 bases from V and 0 from J, leaving 6 bases between them. This CDR3 spans 12 amino acids. From germline, CDR1 is SNHLY and CDR2 FYNNEI. The CDR3 DNA follows: TGTGCCAGTAGCCTCTCTGGAAACACCATATATTTT. Its translation: CASSLSGNTIYF.

V is TRBV7-8 and J is TRBJ2-7, with a possible D match to TRBD1 (6 bases). With 3 bases removed from V and 2 bases from J, the gap between germline ends came to 14 bases. Per germline, CDR1 SGHVS and CDR2 FQNEAQ. This CDR3 is 15 amino acids long. The CDR3 is CASSLGAGTPYEQYF. DNA of the CDR3: TGTGCCAGCAGCTTGGGGGCAGGGACCCCCTACGAGCAGTACTTC.

The chain is built from TRBV9 and TRBJ2-1; 10 nucleotides line up with TRBD2. The CDR3 loop spans 20 amino acids. From germline, CDR1 is SGDLS and CDR2 YYNGEE. V dropped 2 bases and J dropped 8; count of bases not matched to a gene: 22. The CDR3 sequence is CASSVPQVLAGSQRLYEQFF. DNA of the CDR3: TGTGCCAGCAGCGTCCCCCAGGTACTAGCGGGATCCCAAAGGCTCTATGAGCAGTTCTTC.

The chain links TRBV28 to TRBJ2-7; tentative D call: TRBD2 (7 bases). The CDR3 sequence is 12 residues long. Trimming cost V 8 bases and J 4 bases, with 12 bases left between them. Looked up from germline, CDR1 is MDHEN and CDR2 is SYDVKM. As DNA, the CDR3 is TGTGCCAGCTCCAGGGGAGGGTACGAGCAGTACTTC. Its protein is CASSRGGYEQYF.

The chain carries TRBV14 and TRBJ2-1; D is possibly TRBD2 (7 bases). Germline CDR1 SGHDN, CDR2 FVKESK. The CDR3 has 16 amino acids. The V end lost 4 bases, the J end lost 5 bases, and 18 bases lay between the germline ends. This CDR3 reads CASSPWGVGGHNEQFF. DNA of the CDR3: TGTGCCAGCAGCCCTTGGGGGGTCGGGGGGCACAATGAGCAGTTCTTC.

This clone was seen more than once but under ten times. This rearrangement joins TRBV5-1 to TRBJ2-2; 9 nucleotides align to TRBD1. Trimming took 4 bases from V and 4 from J; bases not matched to a gene: 8. CDR1 and CDR2 (germline): SGHRS, YFSETQ. This CDR3 is built from 16 residues. CDR3 in DNA: TGCGCCAGCAGCATCTGGGACAGGGTGGTCACCGGGGAGCTGTTTTTT. Protein product: CASSIWDRVVTGELFF.

The CDR3 DNA is TGTGCCAGCTCGTCCTCGACAGGGAGGACCTCACCCCTCCACTTT. Protein product: CASSSSTGRTSPLHF. The V gene is TRBV18, the J gene TRBJ1-6; 7 bases map to TRBD1. From germline, CDR1 is KGHSH and CDR2 LQKENI. V was clipped by 6 bases and J by 10 bases; unmatched bases: 12. The CDR3 covers 15 residues.

The V gene is TRBV9, the J gene TRBJ2-7; D is unclear. CDR3 length: 12 residues. CDR1 is SGDLS and CDR2 is YYNGEE in the germline V gene. V was clipped by 3 bases and J by 3 bases, with 7 bases between them. Written as DNA, the CDR3 is TGTGCCAGCAGCGACGCTAGCTACGAGCAGTACTTC. Translation gives CASSDASYEQYF. Based on the CDR3 plus reference TRBV9 and TRBJ2-7, the full variable domain is DSGVTQTPKHLITATGQRVTLRCSPRSGDLSVYWYQQSLDQGLQFLIQYYNGEERAKGNILERFSAQQFPDLHSELNLSSLELGDSALYFCASSDASYEQYFGPGTRLTVT.

This chain links TRBV19 with TRBJ2-7, with TRBD1 matching 8 bases. The CDR3 covers 15 residues. Germline V gene lookup returns CDR1 LNHDA and CDR2 SQIVND (reference sequence). J was trimmed by 5 bases and V by 3 bases; bases with no gene match: 9. The CDR3 DNA is TGTGCCAGTAGTATCTCGCGACAGGGGTTGCACGAGCAGTACTTC. This translates into CASSISRQGLHEQYF.

The chain employs TRBV9 and TRBJ1-1; D unclear. This CDR3 has 14 residues. Trimming removed 0 bases at V and 12 bases at J, with 18 bases between. The V gene's germline CDR1 is SGDLS and CDR2 YYNGEE. The CDR3 DNA reads as TGTGCCAGCAGCGTAGAGGGAGGGTCAGGACCTACTTTCTTT. This gives the protein CASSVEGGSGPTFF.

This sequence joins TRBV28 and TRBJ2-7; 9 bases map to TRBD2. V lost 10 bases, J lost 3 bases, and 10 bases stayed unmatched. Germline V lookup: CDR1 MDHEN, CDR2 SYDVKM. The CDR3 loop spans 14 amino acids. The DNA of the CDR3 is TGTGCCACGACAGGGCGGGAGGGTTACTACGAGCAGTACTTC. Amino acid sequence: CATTGREGYYEQYF.

The genes are TRBV7-8 and TRBJ2-5; 12 nucleotides align to TRBD2. Germline V gene sequence: CDR1 SGHVS, CDR2 FQNEAQ. The ends lost 5 bases at V and 3 bases at J; junction bases unmatched: 10. CDR3 length: 17 amino acids. CDR3: CASSRPWTSGTEETQYF. CDR3 bases: TGTGCCAGCAGCCGCCCCTGGACTAGCGGGACAGAAGAGACCCAGTACTTC. The entire variable domain, with the rest obtained from reference TRBV7-8 and TRBJ2-5, is as follows: GAGVSQSPRYKVAKRGQDVALRCDPISGHVSLFWYQQALGQGPEFLTYFQNEAQLDKSGLPSDRFFAERPEGSVSTLKIQRTQQEDSAVYLCASSRPWTSGTEETQYFGPGTRLLVL.

The V and J genes are TRBV9 and TRBJ2-3; 10 nucleotides match TRBD1. Germline V lookup: CDR1 SGDLS, CDR2 YYNGEE. With 0 bases clipped from V and 4 bases from J, the junction kept 5 bases outside the gene matches. The CDR3 contains 16 residues. CDR3 nucleotides: TGTGCCAGCAGCGTAGGGACAGGGGGTTTCCCAGATACGCAGTATTTT. Encoded protein: CASSVGTGGFPDTQYF.

The chain carries TRBV2 and TRBJ1-5; D uncertain. The CDR3 is 15 residues long. Germline V gives CDR1 SNHLY, CDR2 FYNNEI. V was cut by 3 bases and J by 0 bases, with 9 bases left in between. The CDR3 DNA reads TGTGCCAGCAGTGATTCAGGCTTTAGCAATCAGCCCCAGCATTTT. It translates to CASSDSGFSNQPQHF.

The V and J genes are TRBV5-5 and TRBJ1-3, with D hard to call. The V gene's germline CDR1 is SGHKS and CDR2 YYEKEE (reference sequence). The CDR3 runs to 16 residues. V lost 0 bases and J lost 1, with 11 bases in between. CDR3 protein: CASSLDIGFSGNTIYF. The CDR3 nucleotides are TGTGCCAGCAGCTTGGATATCGGTTTTTCTGGAAACACCATATATTTT.

The chain uses TRBV7-6 and TRBJ2-3; the match to TRBD2 covers 9 bases. The V segment lost 1 base and the J segment 5 bases; nucleotides outside the gene matches: 13. This CDR3 is built from 18 residues. Germline V CDR1 and CDR2: SGHVS, FNYEAQ. CDR3 coding DNA: TGTGCCAGCAGCTTAGGGGCGGCGGGAGGGCCCCATGGAGATACGCAGTATTTT. This sequence encodes CASSLGAAGGPHGDTQYF. The whole variable domain, remainder taken from reference TRBV7-6 and TRBJ2-3, is GAGVSQSPRYKVTKRGQDVALRCDPISGHVSLYWYRQALGQGPEFLTYFNYEAQQDKSGLPNDRFSAERPEGSISTLTIQRTEQRDSAMYRCASSLGAAGGPHGDTQYFGPGTRLTVL.

The chain links TRBV14 to TRBJ2-3; D call uncertain. The CDR3 runs to 16 residues. V lost 0 bases, J lost 2 bases, and 12 bases lay in between. Per the germline V gene, CDR1 is SGHDN and CDR2 is FVKESK. CDR3 sequence (DNA): TGTGCCAGCAGCCAAGATATGCTGGCCTTCACAGATACGCAGTATTTT. Residues: CASSQDMLAFTDTQYF.

The rearrangement uses TRBV5-1 and TRBJ2-1, with 12 positions matching TRBD2. Germline V CDR1 and CDR2: SGHRS, YFSETQ. J lost 5 bases, V lost 4 bases, and 4 bases had no gene match. CDR3 length: 15 residues. The CDR3 nucleotides are TGCGCCAGCAGCCCCCGGACTAGCGGGGACAATGAGCAGTTCTTC. The encoded protein is CASSPRTSGDNEQFF.

The chain uses TRBV2 and TRBJ1-6; 8 bases map to TRBD1. The CDR3 consists of 15 residues. V lost 10 bases to trimming and J lost 10 bases; unmatched junction nucleotides: 15. Looked up from germline, CDR1 is SNHLY and CDR2 is FYNNEI. Here the CDR3 DNA reads TGTGCCATCGCGGCGGGACAGGCGCTTCAATCACCCCTCCACTTT. Encoded protein: CAIAAGQALQSPLHF.

This clone was observed at least ten times. The chain uses TRBV18 and TRBJ1-1; no reliable D call. This CDR3 has 16 residues. Germline CDR1 KGHSH, CDR2 LQKENI. V gave up 6 bases and J gave up 0 bases, with 17 bases separating them. CDR3 in amino acids: CASSRNLGGMNTEAFF. CDR3 coding DNA: TGTGCCAGCTCCCGGAACTTGGGAGGGATGAACACTGAAGCTTTCTTT.

V and J are TRBV11-1 and TRBJ2-1; 10 bases line up with TRBD2. CDR3 length equals 15 residues. CDR1 is SGHAT and CDR2 is FQDESV in the germline V gene (reference sequence). V lost 5 bases to trimming and J lost 10 bases; unmatched junction nucleotides: 11. The chain's CDR3 is CASSRRLAGVEEQFF. The CDR3, as DNA: TGTGCCAGCAGCCGTCGCCTAGCGGGAGTGGAAGAGCAGTTCTTC.

The chain recombines TRBV2 with TRBJ2-1; TRBD1 might be the D (5 bases). V was cut by 2 bases and J by 2 bases, with 10 bases left in between. The length of the CDR3 is 15 residues. Per germline, CDR1 SNHLY and CDR2 FYNNEI. CDR3 in DNA: TGTGCCAGCAGTGAACAGGGTAGCACCTACAATGAGCAGTTCTTC. It encodes CASSEQGSTYNEQFF.

The chain has TRBV29-1 and TRBJ2-7, with 8 bases matching TRBD2. This CDR3 comprises 14 residues. V trimming: 4 bases; J trimming: 3 bases; junction bases outside the gene matches: 8. Germline V lookup: CDR1 SQVTM, CDR2 ANQGSEA. The CDR3 sequence is CSVVGAGGRYEQYF. The CDR3 DNA follows: TGCAGCGTTGTGGGCGCGGGAGGACGCTACGAGCAGTACTTC.

The chain employs TRBV11-2 and TRBJ2-7; D perhaps matches TRBD1 (6 bases). The CDR3 is 14 amino acids. Between the trimmed V and J ends, which lost 5 bases and 0 bases, there was a span of 11 bases. The V gene's germline CDR1 is SGHAT and CDR2 FQNNGV. CDR3 DNA sequence: TGTGCCAGCAGCCCCGACAGGAGCTCCTACGAGCAGTACTTC. Translation: CASSPDRSSYEQYF.